This T cell receptor beta chain was recovered during a study of shared clonotypes between healthy human individuals. Repertoires were generated with immunoSEQ multiplex PCR, while TCRdb's copy carries only in-frame clones and drops some. The table includes about 2 million clones, 85% to 95% detected once. CDR3 length: 13 amino acids. Germline CDR1 LNHDA, CDR2 SQIVND (reference sequence). V was pared by 7 bases and J by 6 bases, with 15 bases between. The receptor was derived from a young man in good health. The rearrangement uses TRBV19 and TRBJ1-2; D is ambiguous. The sequencing sample was made of naive CD4+ T cells sorted from blood. Subset denoted: CD45RA+ positively selected. This CDR3 reads CASIDTRADGYTF. The CDR3 coding sequence is TGTGCCAGTATTGATACGAGGGCGGATGGCTACACCTTC.